This T cell receptor beta chain was obtained from a study of blood T cell repertoires in COVID-19. Profiled with immunoSEQ multiplex PCR; TCRdb holds only in-frame clones, not every one. The data contain tens of thousands of clones, under 90% of them singletons. The CDR3 totals 13 residues. The germline V and J ends were trimmed by 4 bases and 5 bases, with 10 bases remaining between them. The germline CDR1 and CDR2 sequences are SGHRS and YFSETQ. The sequence came from a man in his forties or fifties with acute or convalescent COVID-19. The sample consisted of peripheral blood. This rearrangement joins TRBV5-1 to TRBJ1-5; D is unresolved. The CDR3 bases are TGCGCCAGCAGCCCAGACGCGGATCAGCCCCAGCATTTT. It is translated as CASSPDADQPQHF.